Below are 9 T cell receptor beta chains sequenced from a single sample in a study of regulatory T cells in long-lasting Graves disease. CDR3-region Arm-PCR and iRepertoire HTBI primers produced the TCR beta libraries. TCRdb itself ran the multiplex PCR reads through MiXCR, one entry per CDR3 protein. Here the sample spans fewer than 650,000 distinct CDR3 sequences, about 16% being singletons. Indicated time point: newly diagnosed GD, antithyroid drugs for less than 3 months. The authors made the TCR library using RNA they extracted from PBMCs. These data were also reused for a study on T cells in Graves' hyperthyroidism and ophthalmopathy.

The source material was peripheral blood mononuclear cells (PBMCs), sampled at new diagnosis, from a patient treated with antithyroid drugs. Source of these receptors: a man aged 18 to 29 with Graves disease.

This clonotype has a count of ten or more. J is TRBJ1-2 and V is TRBV27, with a weak D call TRBD1 (5 bases). The CDR3 totals 14 residues. Germline V gives CDR1 MNHEY, CDR2 SMNVEV (reference sequence). The V end was cut by 6 bases, the J end by 4 bases, with 15 bases between. The CDR3 region has the DNA TGTGCCAGCAGCGGAGGGGATTTTTTCTATGGCTACACCTTC. Its protein is CASSGGDFFYGYTF.

This sequence joins TRBV6-2 or TRBV6-3 and TRBJ2-7; D gene ambiguous. The CDR3 sequence is 11 residues long. Per germline, CDR1 MNHEY and CDR2 SVGEGT. With 0 bases removed from V and 7 bases from J, the gap between germline ends came to 4 bases. The CDR3 region is CASSYSPEQYF. In DNA form, the CDR3 reads TGTGCCAGCAGTTACTCGCCGGAGCAGTACTTC.

This clonotype was seen only a few times. The chain has TRBV27 and TRBJ2-7; 8 nucleotides match TRBD1. CDR3 length: 17 residues. Germline assignment: CDR1 MNHEY and CDR2 SMNVEV (reference sequence). The trim removed 5 bases at V and 5 bases at J, leaving 17 bases unmatched. CDR3 bases: TGTGCCAGCAGTCCCCGGACAGGGAAGGGGTCTTGGAACGAGCAGTACTTC. It encodes CASSPRTGKGSWNEQYF.

This clonotype has at least ten counts. The chain couples TRBV11-3 to TRBJ1-2, with TRBD1 matching 7 bases. CDR1 is SGHNT and CDR2 is YENEEA in the germline V gene. CDR3 size: 13 residues. J was trimmed by 4 bases and V by 6 bases; bases with no gene match: 5. The CDR3 coding sequence is TGTGCCAGCAGTTTTGCAGGGGGCTATGGCTACACCTTC. Its translation: CASSFAGGYGYTF.

This clonotype was picked up many times. The chain couples TRBV28 to TRBJ2-7; the D is unclear. Per the germline V gene, CDR1 is MDHEN and CDR2 is SYDVKM. The CDR3 length is 15 residues. The V end was cut by 5 bases, the J end by 2 bases, with 16 bases between. CDR3 residues: CASSPGLESPYEQYF. CDR3 in DNA: TGTGCCAGCAGTCCCGGTTTAGAAAGTCCCTACGAGCAGTACTTC.

The CDR3 loop reads CSARVTAGTQYF. The CDR3 coding sequence is TGCAGTGCTAGAGTCACGGCGGGGACCCAGTACTTC. The chain uses TRBV20-1 and TRBJ2-5; TRBD2 might be the D (5 bases). The V and J ends lost 1 base and 7 bases respectively, with 10 bases between them. The germline V gene has CDR1 DFQATT and CDR2 SNEGSKA (reference sequence). This CDR3 comprises 12 residues.

This rearrangement joins TRBV13 to TRBJ2-3; 10 nucleotides agree with TRBD2. The CDR3 has 16 residues. Trimming took 0 bases from V and 4 from J; bases not matched to a gene: 4. Germline values: CDR1 PRHDT, CDR2 FYEKMQ (reference sequence). The CDR3 region is CASSLGAGGLPDTQYF. In DNA, the CDR3 is TGTGCCAGCAGCTTAGGAGCGGGAGGGCTTCCAGATACGCAGTATTTT.

The chain couples TRBV7-9 to TRBJ1-1, with D possibly being TRBD1 (6 bases). V lost 5 bases and J 4 bases, leaving 14 bases between the germline ends. The germline gives CDR1 SEHNR, CDR2 FQNEAQ (reference sequence). The CDR3 length is 14 residues. In DNA form, the CDR3 reads TGTGCCAGCAGCCCGTTCGGGGACATCACTGAAGCTTTCTTT. This codes for CASSPFGDITEAFF. Variable domain in full (rest from reference TRBV7-9 and TRBJ1-1): DTGVSQNPRHKITKRGQNVTFRCDPISEHNRLYWYRQTLGQGPEFLTYFQNEAQLEKSRLLSDRFSAERPKGSFSTLEIQRTEQGDSAMYLCASSPFGDITEAFFGQGTRLTVV.

This clonotype was observed once. V usage is TRBV20-1 and J usage is TRBJ1-5, with no clear D. The CDR3 loop spans 11 amino acids. Germline V gene data show CDR1 as DFQATT and CDR2 as SNEGSKA (reference sequence). The V end was cut by 0 bases, the J end by 7 bases, with 4 bases between. CDR3 coding DNA: TGCAGTGCTAGAGAAGGGCAGCCCCAGCATTTT. Its translation is CSAREGQPQHF.